These T cell receptor beta chains were read from a single sample in a study of cytotoxic CD8 clonotypes in ibrutinib-treated CLL. The data were produced by immunoSEQ multiplex PCR, yet TCRdb's version contains in-frame clones alone and is incomplete. The sample carries 75,000 to 90,000 clones, roughly 83% recorded once. The sequences come from PBMCs, collected after 24 months of ibrutinib treatment. The receptors stem from a human donor with chronic lymphocytic leukemia. Both conserved end residues are part of each CDR3. Fields, in order: J gene, clone size, D gene, V gene, CDR3 DNA, CDR3 protein. D genes are given only for firm matches. The listing skips clone size in some rows; elsewhere it reads once, few, many or a size class.

>TRBJ2-3|NA|NA|TRBV5-4
TGTGCCAGCAGCCACGGGGGTAGCCGACCGACAGATACGCAGTATTTT
CASSHGGSRPTDTQYF
>TRBJ2-3|NA|NA|TRBV19
TGTGCCAGTAGTATGGCTCTGAACTCGCAAAAGGCAGATACGCAGTATTTT
CASSMALNSQKADTQYF
>TRBJ2-1|NA|TRBD1|TRBV5-4
TGTGCCAGCACCCTGGGGGAGGACAGGGGGCGGGGTGAGCAGTTCTTC
CASTLGEDRGRGEQFF
>TRBJ2-5|NA|NA|TRBV7-2
TGTGCCAGCAGCTTTGCTCCCCAAGAGACCCAGTACTTC
CASSFAPQETQYF
>TRBJ2-7|NA|NA|TRBV27
TGTGCCAGCAGAGGTCATCTGACCTACGAGCAGTACTTC
CASRGHLTYEQYF
>TRBJ2-1|NA|NA|TRBV11-2
TGTGCCAGCAGCTCACTAGTAGGGCGGGCGTACAATGAGCAGTTCTTC
CASSSLVGRAYNEQFF
>TRBJ2-7|NA|TRBD2|TRBV28
TGTGCCAGCAGTCCCGGGACTAGCGGGACCCCTGAGCAGTACTTC
CASSPGTSGTPEQYF
>TRBJ2-5|NA|NA|TRBV6-1
TGTGCCAGCAGTGAAGCGCAGAGGACAGCAGAGACCCAGTACTTC
CASSEAQRTAETQYF
>TRBJ2-7|once|TRBD2|TRBV9
TGTGCCAGCAGCCCATCCGGGACTAGCGGCTACGAGCAGTACTTC
CASSPSGTSGYEQYF
>TRBJ1-1|NA|TRBD1|TRBV9
TGTGCCAGCAGCCCCCCGACAGGGCTGACCACTGAAGCTTTCTTT
CASSPPTGLTTEAFF
>TRBJ1-2|NA|NA|TRBV2
TGTGCCAGCAGTGAAGGGGGAACTCATGGCTACACCTTC
CASSEGGTHGYTF
>TRBJ2-7|few|TRBD2|TRBV7-8
TGTGCCAGCAGCTTAGCGCTGACTAGCGACGAGCAGTACTTC
CASSLALTSDEQYF
>TRBJ2-4|NA|TRBD1|TRBV7-2
TGTGCCAGCAGCCCCGGGACAGTAAACATTCAGTACTTC
CASSPGTVNIQYF
>TRBJ2-3|NA|TRBD1|TRBV7-3
TGTGCCAGCAGCTTAGACAGGGTAGATACGCAGTATTTT
CASSLDRVDTQYF
>TRBJ2-5|NA|NA|TRBV4-1
TGCGCCAGCAGCCGAGAATTTTGGGAGGAGACCCAGTACTTC
CASSREFWEETQYF
>TRBJ2-6|NA|NA|TRBV18
TGTGCCAGCTCACCACCGTTGTCTGGGGCCAACGTCCTGACTTTC
CASSPPLSGANVLTF
>TRBJ1-1|once|NA|TRBV7-6
TGTGCCAGCAGCTTAGACGACACAGGGAGCACTGAAGCTTTCTTT
CASSLDDTGSTEAFF
>TRBJ2-1|NA|NA|TRBV7-9
TGTGCCAGCAGCTTAGGAGTGGGAGGTGTAAATGAGCAGTTCTTC
CASSLGVGGVNEQFF
>TRBJ2-5|NA|NA|TRBV5-1
TGCGCCAGCAGCACCGGGGACAACGAGAACCAAGAGACCCAGTACTTC
CASSTGDNENQETQYF
>TRBJ2-5|NA|TRBD2|TRBV5-1
TGCGCCAGCAGCTTTCTCCTACTAGCGGGAGGTGCTACGGAGACCCAGTACTTC
CASSFLLLAGGATETQYF
>TRBJ1-3|once|NA|TRBV18
TGTGCCAGCTCACCGGGCAGGGTCGATGGAAACACCATATATTTT
CASSPGRVDGNTIYF
>TRBJ2-7|NA|NA|TRBV7-9
TGTGCCAGCAGCCGCGAAGGACCGTCCCGGCTCGAGCAGTACTTC
CASSREGPSRLEQYF
>TRBJ2-1|NA|NA|TRBV7-2
TGTGCCAGCAGCTTAGTGTCAGGAAACAATGAGCAGTTCTTC
CASSLVSGNNEQFF
>TRBJ2-3|NA|NA|TRBV5-4
TGTGCCAGCAGCCCTACCATCAGAGATACGCAGTATTTT
CASSPTIRDTQYF